This passage covers 18 T cell receptor beta chains from one sample sequenced in a study of blood T cell repertoires in COVID-19. Profiled with immunoSEQ multiplex PCR; TCRdb holds only in-frame clones, not every one. The sample contains 110,000 or so clones, roughly 90% of which appear only once. The sequenced sample consisted of peripheral blood. The source is an older man who had recovered from COVID-19.

CDR3 region: CASSPQGGLGSNEKLFF. CDR3 DNA sequence: TGTGCCAGCTCACCACAAGGGGGACTAGGAAGTAATGAAAAACTGTTTTTT. V is TRBV18 and J is TRBJ1-4; tentative D call: TRBD1 (6 bases). The length of the CDR3 is 17 residues. V dropped 1 base and J dropped 4 bases, with 16 bases sitting between them. Germline CDR1 KGHSH, CDR2 LQKENI.

This sequence joins TRBV4-1 and TRBJ1-6; D uncertain. CDR1 MGHRA and CDR2 YSYEKL come from the germline V gene. V lost 1 base, J lost 7 bases, and 8 bases lay in between. This CDR3 is built from 14 residues. CDR3 amino acids: CASSQVTGNSPLHF. The CDR3, as DNA: TGCGCCAGCAGCCAAGTAACGGGGAATTCACCCCTCCACTTT.

CDR3 nucleotides: TGTGCCAGCTCACGGGTTGCAGGCTGGAACACTGAAGCTTTCTTT. It is translated as CASSRVAGWNTEAFF. The gene calls are TRBV18 and TRBJ1-1; D gene uncertain. Between the trimmed V and J ends, which lost 4 bases and 1 base, there was a span of 13 bases. Germline-derived CDR1 and CDR2 are KGHSH and LQKENI. The CDR3 is made up of 15 amino acids.

This clone was recorded many times. The chain links TRBV6-2 or TRBV6-3 to TRBJ1-1; 8 nucleotides line up with TRBD1. V shed 2 bases, J shed 5 bases, and the junction held 4 bases outside the gene matches. The CDR3 is made up of 14 amino acids. Per the germline V gene, CDR1 is MNHEY and CDR2 is SVGEGT. CDR3 nucleotides: TGTGCCAGCAGTTACCCCCGACAGGGGACTGAAGCTTTCTTT. It codes for CASSYPRQGTEAFF.

The chain recombines TRBV7-9 with TRBJ2-7, with D hard to call. CDR3 length: 14 residues. Germline lookup yields CDR1 SEHNR and CDR2 FQNEAQ (reference sequence). The V end was cut by 5 bases, the J end by 0 bases, with 11 bases between. The CDR3 nucleotides are TGTGCCAGCAGCAGTGGTAGGAGCTCCTACGAGCAGTACTTC. Translating gives CASSSGRSSYEQYF.

The gene calls are TRBV11-3 and TRBJ2-3; 7 nucleotides agree with TRBD1. CDR1 is SGHNT and CDR2 is YENEEA in the germline V gene. Trimming cost V 5 bases and J 3 bases; bases outside gene matches: 2. CDR3 length: 13 amino acids. The CDR3 region is CASSPGGTDTQYF. The CDR3 bases are TGTGCCAGCAGCCCAGGGGGTACAGATACGCAGTATTTT.

This rearrangement joins TRBV29-1 to TRBJ2-1, with 9 positions matching TRBD1. V was clipped by 5 bases and J by 3 bases; unmatched bases: 8. The CDR3 length is 15 residues. Germline CDR1 is SQVTM and CDR2 is ANQGSEA. In DNA form, the CDR3 reads TGCAGCGTTTATCGCCCGGGACAGGGCTACAATGAGCAGTTCTTC. It yields the protein CSVYRPGQGYNEQFF.

The DNA of the CDR3 is TGTGCCAGCACAGGAAACTTCCTAGCGAAAAACATTCAGTACTTC. Translating gives CASTGNFLAKNIQYF. The chain recombines TRBV2 with TRBJ2-4, with D possibly matching TRBD2 (6 bases). Between the trimmed V and J ends, which lost 7 bases and 4 bases, there was a span of 17 bases. Germline V gives CDR1 SNHLY, CDR2 FYNNEI. The CDR3 extends over 15 amino acids.

The rearrangement joins TRBV4-1 to TRBJ1-2; 7 nucleotides line up with TRBD1. Germline values: CDR1 MGHRA, CDR2 YSYEKL. This CDR3 has 17 amino acids. The V and J ends lost 7 bases and 2 bases, in that order; junction bases with no gene match: 16. This CDR3 reads CASTKEGQGDINYGYTF. The CDR3 nucleotides read TGCGCCAGCACCAAAGAGGGGCAGGGGGATATAAACTATGGCTACACCTTC.

This rearrangement joins TRBV5-1 to TRBJ2-1; no clear D gene. CDR3 length equals 13 residues. V gave up 5 bases and J gave up 1 base, with 7 bases separating them. CDR1 and CDR2 (germline): SGHRS, YFSETQ. CDR3 DNA: TGCGCCAGCAGAGCTGAATCCTACAATGAGCAGTTCTTC. This sequence encodes CASRAESYNEQFF.

The chain recombines TRBV5-1 with TRBJ1-1; the match to TRBD1 covers 7 bases. Looked up from germline, CDR1 is SGHRS and CDR2 is YFSETQ. This CDR3 has 14 residues. Germline trimming cut 4 bases from V and 3 bases from J; bases unmatched to any gene: 6. Here the CDR3 reads CASSGGTAHTEAFF. For the CDR3, the DNA is TGCGCCAGCAGCGGTGGGACAGCCCACACTGAAGCTTTCTTT.

The chain links TRBV5-4 to TRBJ2-6; no firm D call. There are 13 residues in the CDR3. Per germline, CDR1 SGHNT and CDR2 YYREEE (reference sequence). V lost 7 bases and J 2 bases, leaving 7 bases between the germline ends. CDR3 sequence reads: CASVLPGANVLTF. The CDR3 coding sequence is TGTGCCAGCGTACTCCCTGGGGCCAACGTCCTGACTTTC.

V gene TRBV9 combines with J gene TRBJ2-7; D not resolved. V lost 0 bases to trimming and J lost 5 bases, with 12 bases between them. CDR1 SGDLS and CDR2 YYNGEE come from the germline V gene. CDR3 length: 14 amino acids. CDR3 sequence reads: CASSVATSFNEQYF. Written as DNA, the CDR3 is TGTGCCAGCAGCGTAGCTACGTCCTTCAACGAGCAGTACTTC.

This sequence joins TRBV28 and TRBJ2-5; D perhaps matches TRBD1 (5 bases). Germline CDR1 and CDR2: MDHEN and SYDVKM. The V gene lost 8 bases and the J gene lost 2 bases, with 9 bases spanning the gap. This CDR3 comprises 12 residues. CDR3 region: CASGDRQETQYF. Here the CDR3 DNA reads TGTGCCAGCGGAGACAGACAAGAGACCCAGTACTTC.

This clone was observed a single time. The rearrangement uses TRBV9 and TRBJ2-1, with D perhaps matching TRBD2 (5 bases). This CDR3 is built from 16 residues. The germline V gene encodes CDR1 SGDLS and CDR2 YYNGEE. V was clipped by 2 bases and J by 0 bases, with 12 bases between them. The CDR3 DNA reads as TGTGCCAGCAGCGTCTGGGTGGAGGACTCCTACAATGAGCAGTTCTTC. It specifies CASSVWVEDSYNEQFF.

The chain couples TRBV4-3 to TRBJ1-2; 7 bases match TRBD1. The CDR3 contains 16 residues. The ends lost 0 bases at V and 2 bases at J; junction bases unmatched: 6. The V gene's germline CDR1 is LGHNA and CDR2 YSLEER. The CDR3 protein is CASSQEGQATNYGYTF. In DNA, the CDR3 is TGCGCCAGCAGCCAAGAAGGACAGGCGACCAACTATGGCTACACCTTC.

This chain uses TRBV2 with TRBJ1-6; D unresolved. CDR3 size: 14 residues. V lost 4 bases to trimming and J lost 10 bases, with 14 bases between them. The germline V gene has CDR1 SNHLY and CDR2 FYNNEI. The CDR3 nucleotides read TGTGCCAGCAGTGTTTACCGTGGGAGCTCACCCCTCCACTTT. Translation: CASSVYRGSSPLHF.

This chain uses TRBV28 with TRBJ1-5, with 7 bases identical to TRBD1. The CDR3 extends over 16 amino acids. After removal of 6 bases from V and 7 bases from J, the junction contained 15 bases not matched to a gene. CDR1 and CDR2 (germline): MDHEN, SYDVKM. CDR3 protein: CASRRTGGDQLQPQHF. In DNA, the CDR3 is TGTGCCAGCAGAAGGACAGGAGGGGATCAATTGCAGCCCCAGCATTTT.